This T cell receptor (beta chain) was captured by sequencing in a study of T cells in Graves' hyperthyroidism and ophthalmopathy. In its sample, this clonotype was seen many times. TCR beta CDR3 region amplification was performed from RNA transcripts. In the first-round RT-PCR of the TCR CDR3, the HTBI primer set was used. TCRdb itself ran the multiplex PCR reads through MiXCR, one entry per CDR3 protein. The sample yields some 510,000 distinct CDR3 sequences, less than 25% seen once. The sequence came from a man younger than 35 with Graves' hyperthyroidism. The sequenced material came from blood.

CDR3 bases: TGTGCCATCAGTGAGTCGCACCTAACCCAACCCCAGCATTTT. This codes for CAISESHLTQPQHF. The chain links TRBV10-3 to TRBJ1-5; D gene uncertain. The V gene's germline CDR1 is ENHRY and CDR2 SYGVKD. V was pared by 0 bases and J by 10 bases, with 13 bases between. The CDR3 is made up of 14 amino acids.